This section outlines one T cell receptor beta chain sequence together with its context. Antigen: not known. A read error may produce the germline difference seen at one junction end. The library came from three nested PCR rounds adapted from ARM-PCR protocols. Using its own MiXCR run on the multiplex PCR reads, TCRdb lists one record per CDR3 protein. Among 68,000 or so distinct CDR3 sequences listed, about three fifths were seen once. These data originate in a study of tumor and adjacent non-tumor tissue in lung cancer. Study-wide background: Histology: about twelve adenocarcinoma, a couple of squamous cell carcinoma, 1 small cell lung cancer. Samples averaged roughly 4 million productive TCRbeta reads each.

The CDR3 contains 13 residues. Germline values: CDR1 MDHEN, CDR2 SYDVKM. RNA was extracted from bulk tissue without any cell sorting. Study-wide points: Significantly higher TCR diversity was found in tumor than normal lung. In normal lung, the top 100 clones were significantly more dominant than in tumor.

The V call is TRBV28, the J call TRBJ2-7; D is undetermined. This clonotype was sampled from a man aged 50 to 59 with non-small cell lung cancer. Sequencing was performed on lung tumor tissue. This chain's CDR3 is CVSSPPGPYEQYF. The CDR3 nucleotides read TGTGTCAGCAGTCCGCCCGGCCCCTATGAGCAGTACTTC.